A selection of T cell receptor beta chains follows, all from one sample in a study of Graves' ophthalmopathy and Graves' hyperthyroidism. A single record per CDR3 protein comes from TCRdb applying MiXCR to the multiplex PCR reads. The sample holds around 1.1 million distinct CDR3 sequences, 35% to 40% seen once. The sample consisted of peripheral blood or thyroid tissue (not recorded which). The receptors stem from an adult man with Graves' hyperthyroidism. Both conserved end residues are part of each CDR3. D genes are given only for firm matches. For some rows the clone size is stated as once, few or many, or as a class when expanded; others skip it.

>many|TRBV10-3|.|TRBJ1-4
TGTGCCATCAGTGAGTCGAGCCAGGGTGAAAAACTGTTTTTT
CAISESSQGEKLFF
>.|TRBV7-9|.|TRBJ2-5
TGTGCCAGCAGCTTAGCGCGCGGCAGGGGCGAAGAGACCCAGTACTTC
CASSLARGRGEETQYF
>once|TRBV19|TRBD1|TRBJ2-7
TGTGCCAGTAGGGGACAGGAAAGCTACGAGCAGTACTTC
CASRGQESYEQYF
>many|TRBV7-8|.|TRBJ2-5
TGTGCCAGCAGCTACGGATGGCCCCAAGAGACCCAGTACTTC
CASSYGWPQETQYF
>once|TRBV7-8|TRBD1|TRBJ2-7
TGCGCCAGCAGCCCGGACAGGGAATACGAGCAGTACTTC
CASSPDREYEQYF
>few|TRBV11-2|.|TRBJ1-4
TGTGCCAGCAGCTCCCCCTGGGGAACTAATGAAAAACTGTTTTTT
CASSSPWGTNEKLFF
>once|TRBV12-3/TRBV12-4|.|TRBJ1-2
TGTGCCAGCAGTTCCTCCCGGTTCGGCTACACCTTC
CASSSSRFGYTF
>.|TRBV10-3|.|TRBJ1-2
TGTGCCATCGCTAGCGGGAGCTACACCTTC
CAIASGSYTF
>few|TRBV20-1|.|TRBJ2-2
TGCAGTGCTAGAGATCGTAGGGAGACCGGGGAGCTGTTTTTT
CSARDRRETGELFF
>.|TRBV7-2|.|TRBJ1-3
TGTGCCAGCAGCTTATACATGGGAGTGGGCAGCTCTGGAAACACCATATATTTT
CASSLYMGVGSSGNTIYF
>.|TRBV5-5|.|TRBJ1-5
TGTGCCAGCAGCGTGGACCGCCTTGGGGAGCCCCAGCATTTT
CASSVDRLGEPQHF
>.|TRBV5-1|.|TRBJ1-1
TGCGCCAGCAGCTTGGACAGTGCGGCCACTGAAGCTTTCTTT
CASSLDSAATEAFF
>many|TRBV12-3/TRBV12-4|.|TRBJ1-1
TGTGCCAGCAGTCTGGAGGGATTCCGGAACACTGAAGCTTTCTTT
CASSLEGFRNTEAFF
>many|TRBV29-1|.|TRBJ1-3
TGCAGCGTTGCCGGGGGAAGGGGCTCTGGAAACACCATATATTTT
CSVAGGRGSGNTIYF
>.|TRBV12-3/TRBV12-4|.|TRBJ2-7
TGTGCCAGCAGAGTTGACGCGTTCACCTACGAGCAGTACTTC
CASRVDAFTYEQYF
>.|TRBV7-9|.|TRBJ1-2
TGTGCCAGCAGCCAAGGAATGGCTGGGAAAGCTAACTATGGCTACACCTTC
CASSQGMAGKANYGYTF
>.|TRBV12-3/TRBV12-4|.|TRBJ2-7
TGTGCCAGCAGTTTTACGGGCGGAACAGGGTCCTCCTACGAGCAGTACTTC
CASSFTGGTGSSYEQYF
>many|TRBV12-3/TRBV12-4|.|TRBJ2-7
TGTGCCAGCAGTCGGGACCCCACCTACGAGCAGTACTTC
CASSRDPTYEQYF
>.|TRBV15|.|TRBJ1-2
TGTGCCACCAGCAGATGGCCCGGCGGTGGCTACACCTTC
CATSRWPGGGYTF
>.|TRBV10-2|.|TRBJ1-1
TGTGCCAGCAGTGATAGTGGCCCGCGGTCGGCTTTCTTT
CASSDSGPRSAFF
>few|TRBV10-3|.|TRBJ2-5
TGTGCCATCAGTCCCGGGACGGGTCTGGAGACCCAGTACTTC
CAISPGTGLETQYF
>.|TRBV29-1|.|TRBJ2-2
TGCAGCGTTGAACTGGACAAAGACACCGGGGAGCTGTTTTTT
CSVELDKDTGELFF
>many|TRBV7-9|TRBD1|TRBJ2-6
TGTGCCAGCAGCTCGAACAGGGACAGCGTATTCTCTGGGGCCAACGTCCTGACTTTC
CASSSNRDSVFSGANVLTF
>.|TRBV10-2|.|TRBJ1-2
TGCGCCAGCAGTGAGCCGGACAGTACTTCCAATGGCTACACCTTC
CASSEPDSTSNGYTF
>few|TRBV2|.|TRBJ1-2
TGTGCCAGCAGTACGGGAAGGACTAACTATGGCTACACCTTC
CASSTGRTNYGYTF
>.|TRBV20-1|TRBD1|TRBJ1-4
TGCAGTGCTAGAGATCGACAGGGGGCAACTGAAAAACTGTTTTTT
CSARDRQGATEKLFF
>.|TRBV5-6|TRBD1|TRBJ1-5
TGTGCCAGCAGCGCCGGGGGACAGCATCAGCCCCAGCATTTT
CASSAGGQHQPQHF
>once|TRBV10-3|TRBD1|TRBJ1-1
TGTGCCATCAGCCGGGACAGGGAGGACACTGAAGCTTTCTTT
CAISRDREDTEAFF
>few|TRBV7-9|.|TRBJ1-2
TGCGCCAGCAGCCAAGATATCGGCCTCCGTTGGGGTGGCTACACCTTC
CASSQDIGLRWGGYTF
>once|TRBV14|.|TRBJ1-6
TGTGCCAGCAGCCTCCTGAAGCGGACTACCTATAATTCACCCCTCCACTTT
CASSLLKRTTYNSPLHF
>many|TRBV7-9|.|TRBJ2-6
TGTGCCAGCAGCCCTACCACCGGGAGACACTTTCTCTCTGGGGCCAACGTCCTGACTTTC
CASSPTTGRHFLSGANVLTF
>.|TRBV6-6|TRBD1|TRBJ1-2
TGTGCCAGCAGAAGCTACACAGGGGATTCTGGTTATGGCTACACCTTC
CASRSYTGDSGYGYTF
>many|TRBV7-8|.|TRBJ1-1
TGTGCCAGCAGCTTAGAGTTTTGGGGTAACACTGAAGCTTTCTTT
CASSLEFWGNTEAFF
>many|TRBV5-1|.|TRBJ2-5
TGCGCCAGCAGCCCTACGGGTACCCAAGAGACCCAGTACTTC
CASSPTGTQETQYF
>.|TRBV30|TRBD1|TRBJ1-3
TGTGCCTGGAGTAACAGGGGTTCCTCTGGAAACACCATATATTTT
CAWSNRGSSGNTIYF
>few|TRBV12-3/TRBV12-4|.|TRBJ1-5
TGTGCCAGCAGTTACGCCCAGGGGTTAGGTCAGCCCCAGCATTTT
CASSYAQGLGQPQHF
>few|TRBV11-2|.|TRBJ2-7
TGTGCCAGCAGCTCACCGGGACAAGCCCACGAGCAGTACTTC
CASSSPGQAHEQYF
>few|TRBV12-3/TRBV12-4|.|TRBJ1-5
TGTGCCAGCAGCGTTAGACCATTGGAGCCCCAGCATTTT
CASSVRPLEPQHF
>.|TRBV7-8|TRBD1|TRBJ1-2
TGTGCCAGCAGGTCTGGGACAGGGATGGGGCTCGCTAACTATGGCTACACCTTC
CASRSGTGMGLANYGYTF
>many|TRBV19|TRBD1|TRBJ1-6
TGTGCCAGTAGCTTCAGGGGACAGGGAGATCCCCTCCACTTT
CASSFRGQGDPLHF
>many|TRBV24-1|TRBD1|TRBJ2-7
TGTGCCACCAGTGAAGTTACAGGGGATTTCACCTACGAGCAGTACTTC
CATSEVTGDFTYEQYF
>.|TRBV6-2/TRBV6-3|.|TRBJ2-7
TGTGCCAGCAGTTACTCGGGGGGCGCCTCGCAAGATCAGTACTTC
CASSYSGGASQDQYF
>few|TRBV4-3|TRBD1|TRBJ2-7
TGCGCCAGCAGCCAAGATCTTGAGACAGGGTACGAGCAGTACTTC
CASSQDLETGYEQYF
>few|TRBV15|.|TRBJ2-6
TGTGCCACCAGCAGAGGAGGGGGGGGGGCCAACGTCCTGACTTTC
CATSRGGGGANVLTF
>many|TRBV11-2|.|TRBJ1-1
TGTGCCAGCAGCGCCCCGCCCCTTGGGACTGAAGCTTTCTTT
CASSAPPLGTEAFF
>.|TRBV5-5|.|TRBJ2-7
TGTGCCAGCAGCCTTGGTTGGGCGGGCTCCTACGAGCAGTACTTC
CASSLGWAGSYEQYF
>.|TRBV27|TRBD1|TRBJ2-3
TGTGCCAGCAGTTCGGGGACAGGGTCATATACGCAGTATTTT
CASSSGTGSYTQYF
>many|TRBV10-3|TRBD2|TRBJ2-7
TGTGCCATCAGCGATCCGGGACTAGCGGGGAAAAAGGACTACGAGCAGTACTTC
CAISDPGLAGKKDYEQYF
>.|TRBV7-2|.|TRBJ1-1
TGTGCCAGCGGGTTCTTGCAAGTGGGCAACACTGAAGCTTTCTTT
CASGFLQVGNTEAFF
>few|TRBV10-3|.|TRBJ1-6
TGTGCCATCAGTGGACAGGAGAATTCACCCCTCCACTTT
CAISGQENSPLHF
>.|TRBV9|TRBD2|TRBJ2-2
TGTGCCAGCAGCTTAGGGTTTCCGGGAGGGTCCAACACCGGGGAGCTGTTTTTT
CASSLGFPGGSNTGELFF
>few|TRBV15|TRBD1|TRBJ1-6
TGTGCTACCCGACAGGGCAATAATTCACCCCTCCACTTT
CATRQGNNSPLHF
>.|TRBV9|TRBD2|TRBJ2-7
TGTGCCAGCAGCTTATCCGGGGGGACGGGGTCCTACGAGCAGTGCTTC
CASSLSGGTGSYEQCF
>many|TRBV19|.|TRBJ2-7
TGTGCCAGTAGCCAGCTCATGTACGAGCAGTACTTC
CASSQLMYEQYF